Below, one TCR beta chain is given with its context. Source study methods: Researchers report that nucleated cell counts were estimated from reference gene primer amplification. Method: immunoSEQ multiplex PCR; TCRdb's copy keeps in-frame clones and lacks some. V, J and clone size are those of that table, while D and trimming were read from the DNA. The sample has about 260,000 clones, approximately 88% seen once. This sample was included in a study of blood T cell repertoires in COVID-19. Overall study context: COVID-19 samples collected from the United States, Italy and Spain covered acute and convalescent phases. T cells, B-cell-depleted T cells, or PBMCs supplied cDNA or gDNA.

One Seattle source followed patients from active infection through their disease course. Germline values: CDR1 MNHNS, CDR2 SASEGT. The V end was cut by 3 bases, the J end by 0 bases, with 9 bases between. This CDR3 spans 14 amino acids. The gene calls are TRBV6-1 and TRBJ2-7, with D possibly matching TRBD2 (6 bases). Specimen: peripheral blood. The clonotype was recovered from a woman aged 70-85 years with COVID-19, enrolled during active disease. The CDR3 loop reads CASSDPGVSYEQYF. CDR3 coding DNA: TGTGCCAGCAGTGATCCGGGAGTCTCCTACGAGCAGTACTTC.